Below, one T cell receptor beta chain is given with its context. The antigen is unknown. It was with previously described methods and listed TCR primers that bulk TCR libraries were made. TCRdb reanalysed the PCR reads using MiXCR and keeps one entry per CDR3 protein. The sample holds 50,000 to 70,000 distinct CDR3 sequences, roughly 18% seen once. The CDR3 consists of 14 residues. Germline CDR1 and CDR2: MNHEY and SVGEGT. Trimming took 1 base from V and 2 from J, leaving 8 bases between them. This entry comes from a study of molecular identifiers for immune sequencing clone quantification. Study observations and caveats: Spiked Jurkat TCR RNA equal to one cell could reportedly be picked out among some 1 million naive cells. Over 98% of effector molecules, but under 1% in naive cells, were held by clones with more than 20 RNA copies.

The chain carries TRBV6-2 or TRBV6-3 and TRBJ1-1, with D tentatively TRBD1 (6 bases). The source of this sequence is a human donor in good health. Some libraries in this study had Jurkat cell RNA spiked in. Sample: naive CD8+ T cells from blood, with Jurkat cell RNA spiked in. The sample's subset: FACS-sorted CD8+CD4-CCR7+CD45RA+ naive T cells. The CDR3 DNA follows: TGTGCCAGCAGTTACTTAGGGGGAAACACTGAAGCTTTCTTT. It codes for CASSYLGGNTEAFF.